This T cell receptor beta chain was captured by sequencing in a study of T cell responses to AZD1222 COVID-19 vaccine. V shed 0 bases and J shed 5 bases, with 4 bases lying between them. The CDR3 is 12 residues long. Germline CDR1 KGHSY, CDR2 FQNENV. Assay used: immunoSEQ multiplex PCR; TCRdb lists only in-frame clones, some missing. The sample holds 130,000 to 150,000 clones; just over 90% are singletons and the top ten take less than 2%. The chain links TRBV16 to TRBJ2-5, with D hard to call. The sample consisted of peripheral blood, taken on day 0 of AZD1222 vaccination. The clonotype originates from an adult in good health. CDR3 nucleotides: TGTGCCAGCAGCCAATCCAGGGAGACCCAGTACTTC. It encodes CASSQSRETQYF.